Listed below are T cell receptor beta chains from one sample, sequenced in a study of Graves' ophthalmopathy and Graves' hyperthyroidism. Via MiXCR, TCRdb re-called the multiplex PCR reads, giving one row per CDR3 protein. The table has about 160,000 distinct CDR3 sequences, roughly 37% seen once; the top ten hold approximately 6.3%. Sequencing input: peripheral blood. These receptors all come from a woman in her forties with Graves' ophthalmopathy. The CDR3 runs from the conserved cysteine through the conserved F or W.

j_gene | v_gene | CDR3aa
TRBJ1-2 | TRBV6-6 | CASSTRQGGYTF
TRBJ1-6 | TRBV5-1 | CASSLLRQGRSPLHF
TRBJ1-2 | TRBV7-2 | CASSPWTGYGYTF
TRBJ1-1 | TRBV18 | CASWHSVNTEAFF
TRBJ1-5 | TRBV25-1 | CASSDLNQPQHF
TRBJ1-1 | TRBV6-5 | CASSYTGTTEAFF
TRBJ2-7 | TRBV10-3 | CAISPRGGRPSYEQYF
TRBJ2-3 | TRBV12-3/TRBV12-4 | CASSSGQGRDTQYF
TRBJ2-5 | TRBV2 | CASSGTGVIRETQYF
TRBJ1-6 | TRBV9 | CASSVEGRPNSPLHF
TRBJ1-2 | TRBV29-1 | CSVETDRGEVKNGYTF
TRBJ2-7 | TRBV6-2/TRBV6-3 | CASSLRSSYEQYF